The table lists the clone carrying this TCR beta chain with a few counts. These data belong to a study of blood T cells in healthy people across ages. No fewer than 6.5 million PBMCs went into each sample. This CDR3 has 16 residues. CDR1 is SEHNR and CDR2 is FQNEAQ in the germline V gene (reference sequence). V was cut by 4 bases and J by 0 bases, with 13 bases left in between. A J-beta primer mix and a sample-barcoded 5' primer were used in a second PCR of about 7 to 12 cycles. Each cDNA molecule received a tag from a template-switch adaptor that had 12 random nucleotides. TCRdb re-called the 5' RACE reads through MiXCR, storing one row per CDR3 protein. The table records 1,500,000 or so distinct CDR3 sequences, about 45% of them present only once.

The clonotype originates from a woman younger than 35 in good health. V and J are TRBV7-9 and TRBJ2-1; maybe TRBD2 (5 bases). The sequenced material came from blood. This CDR3 is CASSSSLGSSYNEQFF. CDR3 bases: TGTGCCAGCAGCTCTAGCTTGGGGAGCTCCTACAATGAGCAGTTCTTC.